Listed here are 10 T cell receptor beta chains from one sample, sequenced in a study of blood T cell repertoires in COVID-19. Generated by immunoSEQ multiplex PCR, the TCRdb table keeps only in-frame clones and is missing some. Of tens of thousands of clones listed, roughly 80% are singletons. Sequenced: peripheral blood. The source of these receptors is a human donor in a cohort sampled during active COVID-19.

The chain uses TRBV4-2 and TRBJ1-2; 10 nucleotides line up with TRBD1. This CDR3 region has 13 residues. V was clipped by 4 bases and J by 8 bases; unmatched bases: 4. Germline CDR1 LGHNA, CDR2 YNFKEQ. CDR3 coding DNA: TGTGCCAGCAGCCTAGACAGGGGGCGAGGCTACACCTTC. It codes for CASSLDRGRGYTF.

V usage is TRBV9 and J usage is TRBJ2-2, with D possibly TRBD2 on 5 matching bases. The V end lost 0 bases, the J end lost 8 bases, and 5 bases lay between the germline ends. Germline values: CDR1 SGDLS, CDR2 YYNGEE. The CDR3 covers 12 residues. CDR3 residues: CASSVGGGELFF. CDR3 DNA sequence: TGTGCCAGCAGCGTAGGAGGGGGGGAGCTGTTTTTT.

The chain joins TRBV6-4 to TRBJ2-7; the D is unclear. The CDR3 runs to 14 residues. Trimming pared 7 bases from V and 0 bases from J, leaving 13 bases between. Germline CDR1 MRHNA, CDR2 SNTAGT. Here the CDR3 DNA reads TGTGCCAGCAAGAAGGAGCGCGGCTCCTACGAGCAGTACTTC. It yields the protein CASKKERGSYEQYF.

The CDR3 DNA follows: TGTGCCAGCAGCCGCTTACTCCGGGACGAGCAGTACTTC. Translation gives CASSRLLRDEQYF. The chain combines TRBV3-1 (or the pseudogene TRBV3-2) with TRBJ2-7, with unresolved D. The CDR3 has 13 amino acids. The germline V and J ends were trimmed by 4 bases and 5 bases, with 12 bases remaining between them. Per germline, CDR1 LGHDT and CDR2 YNNKEL (reference sequence).

The chain is built from TRBV5-1 and TRBJ1-1; D possibly corresponds to TRBD1 (6 bases). Trimming removed 3 bases from V and 7 bases from J, with 13 bases in between. CDR3 length equals 13 residues. Germline V CDR1 and CDR2: SGHRS, YFSETQ. CDR3 sequence: CASSSRDNREAFF. The CDR3 coding sequence is TGCGCCAGCAGCTCCCGGGACAACCGTGAAGCTTTCTTT. The whole variable domain, filled in from reference TRBV5-1 and TRBJ1-1, reads KAGVTQTPRYLIKTRGQQVTLSCSPISGHRSVSWYQQTPGQGLQFLFEYFSETQRNKGNFPGRFSGRQFSNSRSEMNVSTLELGDSALYLCASSSRDNREAFFGQGTRLTVV.

For the CDR3, the DNA is TGCAGCGCCGGGACTAGCGGGACGAGGGAGCTGTTTTTT. Its protein is CSAGTSGTRELFF. The V and J genes are TRBV29-1 and TRBJ2-2, with 13 bases identical to TRBD2. This CDR3 has 13 amino acids. Germline CDR1 and CDR2: SQVTM and ANQGSEA. J gave up 9 bases and V 7 bases, and 5 bases lay outside the gene matches.

This chain links TRBV4-3 with TRBJ2-1, with 9 bases lining up with TRBD1. V was pared by 0 bases and J by 7 bases, with 1 base of the junction left unmatched. This CDR3 spans 14 amino acids. Germline values: CDR1 LGHNA, CDR2 YSLEER. The CDR3: CASSQEDRGNEQFF. For the CDR3, the DNA is TGCGCCAGCAGCCAAGAGGACAGGGGAAATGAGCAGTTCTTC.

A single count supports this clone. The genes are TRBV27 and TRBJ2-5, with 8 bases aligning to TRBD2. The CDR3 has 15 amino acids. The V gene end was trimmed by 8 bases and the J gene end by 2 bases; junction bases not matched to a gene: 10. Germline CDR1 MNHEY, CDR2 SMNVEV (reference sequence). The CDR3 is CASRRREDSQETQYF. DNA of the CDR3: TGTGCCAGCCGACGGCGGGAGGATTCGCAAGAGACCCAGTACTTC.

This clone was observed a single time. The rearrangement uses TRBV27 and TRBJ2-7, with D perhaps matching TRBD1 (5 bases). The germline V gene has CDR1 MNHEY and CDR2 SMNVEV (reference sequence). V gave up 4 bases and J gave up 3 bases, with 10 bases separating them. The CDR3 extends over 13 amino acids. The CDR3 spells CASSSRQYYEQYF. In nucleotides, the CDR3 is TGTGCCAGCAGTTCCCGACAGTACTACGAGCAGTACTTC.

The gene calls are TRBV18 and TRBJ2-5, with 9 bases identical to TRBD2. The junction had 5 bases not matched to a gene; V was cut back by 1 base and J by 5 bases. Germline assignment: CDR1 KGHSH and CDR2 LQKENI. The CDR3 runs 15 residues. The CDR3 sequence: CASSPLAGEGETQYF. CDR3 sequence (DNA): TGTGCCAGCTCACCACTAGCGGGAGAGGGGGAGACCCAGTACTTC.